The 19 T cell receptor beta chains in this list originate from one sample, sequenced in a study of tumor and adjacent non-tumor tissue in lung cancer. The library came from three nested PCR rounds adapted from ARM-PCR protocols. In TCRdb, the multiplex PCR reads were re-called with MiXCR into one record per CDR3 protein. There are roughly 65,000 distinct CDR3 sequences in the sample; 60% occur only once, and around 20% lies in the top ten. RNA was extracted from bulk tissue without any cell sorting. Sequencing input: lung tumor tissue. These receptors all come from a man in his forties or fifties with non-small cell lung cancer.

This clonotype was seen repeatedly, ten times or more. The CDR3 spells CASSYSTGSLFYEQYF. The CDR3 nucleotides read TGTGCCAGCAGTTACTCGACAGGTTCCTTATTTTACGAGCAGTACTTC. The chain uses TRBV6-6 and TRBJ2-7, with TRBD1 as a possible D gene (6 bases). The germline CDR1 and CDR2 sequences are MNHNY and SVGAGI (reference sequence). Trimming pared 0 bases from V and 4 bases from J, leaving 16 bases between. CDR3 length: 16 residues.

Points on this clonotype: One base away lies a much larger clone, so this may be a sequencing read error. The gene calls are TRBV6-1 and TRBJ2-1, with D perhaps given as TRBD1 or TRBD2 (5 bases each). CDR3 length: 14 residues. Germline V gives CDR1 MNHNS, CDR2 SASEGT. The CDR3: CASNTGTTYNEQSF. CDR3 DNA: TGTGCCAGTAACACCGGGACGACCTACAATGAGCAGTCCTTC.

Only a few counts were recorded for this clonotype. The junction shows a germline mismatch at one end, possibly a read error. V gene TRBV20-1 combines with J gene TRBJ1-1; TRBD1 agrees at 8 bases. Germline CDR1 is DFQATT and CDR2 is SNEGSKA (reference sequence). This CDR3 has 13 amino acids. CDR3 residues: CSAKQGVHTEAFF. The CDR3 DNA follows: TGCAGCGCTAAACAGGGGGTTCACACTGAAGCTTTCTTT.

The J gene is TRBJ2-7, the V gene TRBV4-1, with 11 bases that match TRBD2. CDR1 and CDR2 (germline): MGHRA, YSYEKL. This CDR3 comprises 15 residues. V lost 4 bases, J lost 5 bases, and 7 bases stayed unmatched. The CDR3 nucleotides are TGCGCCAGCAGCCTACGACTAGCGGGGTACCACGAGCAGTACTTC. Encoded protein: CASSLRLAGYHEQYF.

As for this clonotype: Germline is not matched at one junction end, which may reflect a read error. This rearrangement joins TRBV13 to TRBJ2-2, with TRBD1 matching over 7 bases. The germline CDR1 and CDR2 sequences are PRHDT and FYEKMQ (reference sequence). The CDR3 extends over 16 amino acids. CDR3 nucleotides: TGTGTAAGCAGCTTTGTAGGGGGCGCTGTCACCGGGGAACTGTTTTTT. Translation: CVSSFVGGAVTGELFF.

Concerning this clonotype itself: Given a much more abundant clone one base away, this may be a read error. As the CDR3 is not closed by the conserved phenylalanine or tryptophan, this likely results from a read error. The V and J genes are TRBV5-5 and TRBJ2-1, with TRBD1 identical over 8 bases. J was trimmed by 7 bases and V by 0 bases; bases with no gene match: 9. The CDR3 covers 16 residues. Germline V CDR1 and CDR2: SGHKS, YYEKEE (reference sequence). The CDR3 DNA reads TGTGCCAGCAGCTTGGCGATCGGGACAGGCGGGAATGAGCAGTTCTTA. Translation gives CASSLAIGTGGNEQFL.

This clonotype was detected once. The genes are TRBV12-3 or TRBV12-4 and TRBJ1-1; maybe TRBD1 (5 bases). This CDR3 spans 13 amino acids. V lost 8 bases and J 1 base, leaving 11 bases between the germline ends. CDR3 nucleotides: TGTGCCAGCGGTTCAGGGAAGAACACTGAAGCTTTCTTT. This encodes CASGSGKNTEAFF.

This clonotype was seen repeatedly, ten times or more. V usage is TRBV5-6 and J usage is TRBJ1-2, with 7 bases identical to TRBD1. J was trimmed by 6 bases and V by 5 bases; bases with no gene match: 10. Germline V CDR1 and CDR2: SGHDT, YYEEEE. The CDR3 sequence is 14 residues long. CDR3 amino acids: CASRRTGDTDGYTF. The CDR3 DNA is TGTGCCAGCAGGCGGACAGGTGATACCGATGGCTACACCTTC.

A remark on this clonotype: An end of the junction differs from the germline gene, which may be a read error. The V call is TRBV11-2, the J call TRBJ2-3, with 7 bases matching TRBD1. This CDR3 has 15 residues. Looked up from germline, CDR1 is SGHAT and CDR2 is FQNNGV. Here the CDR3 DNA reads TGTGCCAGCAGATTAGTAGGGGGACAGTCAGGTACACAGTATTTT. As protein: CASRLVGGQSGTQYF.

Concerning this clonotype itself: A read error is possible here, since a much larger clone lies one base away. The rearrangement joins TRBV6-2 or TRBV6-3 to TRBJ2-7, with 8 bases lining up with TRBD1. Germline CDR1 is MNHEY and CDR2 is SVGEGT. The CDR3 length is 13 residues. Losses at the gene ends were 6 bases for V and 9 bases for J; bases not matched to a gene: 10. CDR3 DNA sequence: TGTGCCAGCAGACATGGGACAGGCGAGGTGCAGTACTTC. Its protein is CASRHGTGEVQYF.

On this clonotype: Germline is not matched at one junction end, which may reflect a read error. The rearrangement links TRBV11-2 to TRBJ1-1; 7 bases are shared with TRBD1. The CDR3 sequence is 12 residues long. Germline assignment: CDR1 SGHAT and CDR2 FQNNGV. CDR3 amino acids: CASSPDRAEALF. The DNA of the CDR3 is TGTGCCAGCAGCCCAGACAGGGCTGAAGCTCTCTTT.

The J gene is TRBJ1-5, the V gene TRBV20-1; perhaps TRBD2 as D (5 bases). With the DNA end fitting TRBJ2-3 better, the J assignment may be wrong. This CDR3 is built from 14 residues. The germline V gene has CDR1 DFQATT and CDR2 SNEGSKA (reference sequence). As DNA, the CDR3 is TGCAGTGCTAGAGCCGCGGCTAGCAGTCAGCCCCAGTATTTT. Protein: CSARAAASSQPQYF.

This clonotype was found once. Being one base from a much bigger clone, this may be a read error. The rearrangement uses TRBV5-4 and TRBJ2-3; D is uncertain. The germline V gene has CDR1 SGHNT and CDR2 YYREEE (reference sequence). The CDR3 contains 13 residues. This CDR3 reads CASSFGSTYTQYF. The CDR3 nucleotides are TGTGCCAGCAGCTTCGGCAGCACATATACGCAGTATTTT. Drawing the rest from reference TRBV5-4 and TRBJ2-3, the complete variable domain is ETGVTQSPTHLIKTRGQQVTLRCSSQSGHNTVSWYQQALGQGPQFIFQYYREEENGRGNFPPRFSGLQFPNYSSELNVNALELDDSALYLCASSFGSTYTQYFGPGTRLTVL.

Concerning this clonotype itself: A single base separates this from a much larger clone, so it may be a read error. The V gene is TRBV5-1, the J gene TRBJ1-2; D ambiguous. This CDR3 spans 15 amino acids. The germline CDR1 and CDR2 sequences are SGHRS and YFSETQ. V was trimmed by 0 bases and J by 2 bases, leaving 11 bases between them. CDR3 amino acids: CASSLDTSGNYGYTF. The CDR3 nucleotides are TGCGCCAGCAGCTTGGATACGTCAGGCAACTATGGCTACACCTTC.

The chain has TRBV29-1 and TRBJ2-5; TRBD2 agrees at 9 bases. V gave up 8 bases and J gave up 6 bases; unmatched junction bases: 13. CDR3 size: 14 residues. The germline V gene has CDR1 SQVTM and CDR2 ANQGSEA. CDR3 sequence reads: CSTLGASGIQTQYF. The CDR3 DNA follows: TGCAGCACCCTGGGGGCTAGCGGGATTCAGACCCAGTACTTC. Together with reference TRBV29-1 and TRBJ2-5, the CDR3 gives the full variable domain: SAVISQKPSRDICQRGTSLTIQCQVDSQVTMMFWYRQQPGQSLTLIATANQGSEATYESGFVIDKFPISRPNLTFSTLTVSNMSPEDSSIYLCSTLGASGIQTQYFGPGTRLLVL.

The chain has TRBV7-9 and TRBJ1-2; D unclear. This CDR3 has 12 residues. The ends were cut back, 0 bases at V and 6 bases at J, with 5 bases in the middle. The V gene's germline CDR1 is SEHNR and CDR2 FQNEAQ (reference sequence). In DNA, the CDR3 is TGTGCCAGCAGCTTAGCCGCGGATGGCTACACCTTC. Translation: CASSLAADGYTF.

Turning to this clonotype: A read error is possible here, since a much larger clone lies one base away. No conserved phenylalanine or tryptophan is present at the end of the CDR3, so a read error is the likely explanation. This rearrangement joins TRBV12-3 or TRBV12-4 to TRBJ1-5; no definite D call. The CDR3 spans 14 residues. The germline V and J ends were trimmed by 3 bases and 1 base, with 7 bases remaining between them. CDR3: CASSFDVSNQPQHY. CDR3 bases: TGTGCCAGCAGTTTCGACGTGAGCAATCAGCCCCAGCATTAT.

J is TRBJ2-3 and V is TRBV11-2; D is perhaps TRBD1 (5 bases). Germline V CDR1 and CDR2: SGHAT, FQNNGV. The V end lost 4 bases, the J end lost 7 bases, and 27 bases lay between the germline ends. The CDR3 consists of 18 residues. CDR3 DNA: TGTGCCAGCAGCTCCAACGCTGGCAGGGTCCTATTCTCAAATACGCAGTATTTT. This sequence encodes CASSSNAGRVLFSNTQYF.

Concerning this clonotype itself: Lacking the conserved final phenylalanine or tryptophan, this CDR3 likely reflects a read error. The chain has TRBV6-5 and TRBJ2-1; D not resolved. Germline V lookup: CDR1 MNHEY, CDR2 SVGAGI. This CDR3 has 15 amino acids. Trimming removed 0 bases at V and 9 bases at J, with 15 bases between. CDR3 amino acids: CASSYSTPSPGEQFL. The CDR3 DNA is TGTGCCAGCAGTTACTCGACTCCTAGTCCCGGTGAGCAGTTCCTC.